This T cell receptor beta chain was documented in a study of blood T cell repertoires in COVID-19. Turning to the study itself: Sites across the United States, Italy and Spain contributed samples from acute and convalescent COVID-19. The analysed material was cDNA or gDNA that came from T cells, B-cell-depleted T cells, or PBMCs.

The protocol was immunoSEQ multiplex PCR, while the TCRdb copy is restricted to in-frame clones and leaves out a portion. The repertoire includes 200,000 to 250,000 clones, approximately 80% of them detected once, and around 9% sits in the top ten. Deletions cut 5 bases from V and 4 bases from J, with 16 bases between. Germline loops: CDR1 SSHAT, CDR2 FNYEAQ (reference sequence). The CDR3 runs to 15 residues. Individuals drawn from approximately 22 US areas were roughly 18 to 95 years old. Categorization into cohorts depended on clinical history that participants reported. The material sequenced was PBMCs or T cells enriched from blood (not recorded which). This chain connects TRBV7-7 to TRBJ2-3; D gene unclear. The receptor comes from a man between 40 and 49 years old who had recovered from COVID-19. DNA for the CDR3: TGTGCCAGCAGCCCCAGTAGCAGAAAGCCAGATACGCAGTATTTT. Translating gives CASSPSSRKPDTQYF.